This TCR beta chain was captured in a study of blood T cell repertoires in COVID-19 (dated by TCRdb to about 2020). With respect to the entire study: Collaborator samples came from the United States, Italy and Spain and covered acute and convalescent phases of COVID-19. The prospective study material was composed of cDNA or gDNA derived from T cells, B-cell-depleted T cells, or PBMCs. The dataset comprised deeply sampled blood TCRbeta repertoires from subjects exposed to, actively infected with, or recovered from COVID-19. The repertoires were released in a freely available public database meant as a resource for research on the immune response to SARS-CoV-2. Samples came from the ongoing ImmuneRACE study (first 160 participants) plus 1,254 subjects from 6 global collaborators. The sample metadata nearly always contained a de-identified subject ID, COVID-19 status, age in years and sex. Where HLA class I and class II types were available, the types were taken from metadata supplied by the sample provider, not from assay-based typing.

With respect to this clone: No antigen is known for it. No base quality information exists; no much larger clone differs at one position.

For this chain, trimming is 0 bases at the V end and 3 bases at the J end, and the number of junction bases without a gene match is 9. As encoded in the germline V gene, CDR1 is SGDLS while CDR2 is YYNGEE. The CDR3 goes from the cysteine to the phenylalanine over 18 residues. Only the CDR3 portion is preserved as DNA: 54 bases, with reading frame beginning at the first base. The immunoSEQ Assay, a bias-controlled multiplex PCR, was used to amplify TCRbeta CDR3 regions from genomic DNA. The original methods were these. The number of nucleated cells in each sample was estimated by amplification of reference gene primers within the assay. Sequence reads were collapsed and filtered to measure the absolute abundance of every unique TCRbeta CDR3 rearrangement. For each sample, productive Simpson clonality was calculated as the square root of Simpson's diversity index over productive rearrangements. TCRdb stores this immuneACCESS table with in-frame sequences only. Part of the clones is absent; in the studies checked, under half of the shortfall reflects unresolved V genes, and no reason is known for the rest. From that table come the V and J calls and clone size; the DNA was used to work out D and trimming. Across this sample there are about 280,000 clones, with roughly 89% seen only once. Less than 3% of the sample belongs to the ten largest clones.

Whole blood was collected in K2EDTA tubes by collaborating institutions according to the institutions' own protocols. For TCRbeta analysis, collaborators shipped samples in one of three forms: frozen whole blood, isolated PBMCs, or DNA extracted from either of those sample types. Overall study outcomes, separate from this receptor: How much clinical and demographic metadata was included differed by source and by participant, and the metadata was provided uncurated.

The sequencing sample was made of peripheral blood. The sequence was obtained from a woman under 40 with active or convalescent COVID-19. The chain was built from TRBV9 and TRBJ2-3; 11 bases in the junction line up with TRBD2. The nucleotides read TGTGCCAGCAGCGTAGCCGAGGGACTAGCGGCGGGTACAGATACGCAGTATTTT. Its protein is CASSVAEGLAAGTDTQYF.